This T cell receptor (beta chain) was retrieved from a study of blood T cell repertoires in COVID-19. Turning to the study itself: The United States, Italy and Spain supplied acute and convalescent COVID-19 samples. Sample material is recorded as cDNA or gDNA derived from T cells, B-cell-depleted T cells, or PBMCs.

Per the original data handling: Reference gene primers were amplified, and this amplification served to estimate nucleated cell counts. Clones were read by immunoSEQ multiplex PCR, and TCRdb kept only the in-frame ones, dropping some. Clonal size and the V and J genes are those of that table, whereas D and trimming came from the DNA. The table records about 110,000 clones, about 84% of them present only once. Sequencing was carried out using peripheral blood. This TCR was recovered from a woman aged 55-69 years with acute or convalescent COVID-19.

CDR3: CASTSIKNTEAFF. In DNA, the CDR3 is TGTGCCAGCACCTCTATAAAGAACACTGAAGCTTTCTTT. The V gene is TRBV14, the J gene TRBJ1-1; D ambiguous. This CDR3 is 13 amino acids long. Germline V CDR1 and CDR2: SGHDN, FVKESK. V lost 7 bases to trimming and J lost 1 base, with 10 bases between them.